This T cell receptor (beta chain) is drawn from a study of blood T cell repertoires in COVID-19. The data were produced by immunoSEQ multiplex PCR, yet TCRdb's version contains in-frame clones alone and is incomplete. The sample gives approximately 380,000 clones, 90% to 95% of which show up once; about 0.78% is in the top ten. This clone showed up just once. The clonotype originates from a woman aged 40-49 years who had been exposed to COVID-19. Sequencing was carried out using PBMCs or T cells enriched from blood (not recorded which).

The chain's CDR3 is CASSYSRTGGSNYGYTF. CDR3 coding DNA: TGTGCCAGCAGTTACTCCCGCACAGGGGGTTCTAACTATGGCTACACCTTC. The genes are TRBV27 and TRBJ1-2; TRBD1 matches 8 bases. The trim removed 4 bases at V and 0 bases at J, leaving 10 bases unmatched. This CDR3 contains 17 residues. Germline CDR1 reads MNHEY; CDR2 reads SMNVEV (reference sequence).